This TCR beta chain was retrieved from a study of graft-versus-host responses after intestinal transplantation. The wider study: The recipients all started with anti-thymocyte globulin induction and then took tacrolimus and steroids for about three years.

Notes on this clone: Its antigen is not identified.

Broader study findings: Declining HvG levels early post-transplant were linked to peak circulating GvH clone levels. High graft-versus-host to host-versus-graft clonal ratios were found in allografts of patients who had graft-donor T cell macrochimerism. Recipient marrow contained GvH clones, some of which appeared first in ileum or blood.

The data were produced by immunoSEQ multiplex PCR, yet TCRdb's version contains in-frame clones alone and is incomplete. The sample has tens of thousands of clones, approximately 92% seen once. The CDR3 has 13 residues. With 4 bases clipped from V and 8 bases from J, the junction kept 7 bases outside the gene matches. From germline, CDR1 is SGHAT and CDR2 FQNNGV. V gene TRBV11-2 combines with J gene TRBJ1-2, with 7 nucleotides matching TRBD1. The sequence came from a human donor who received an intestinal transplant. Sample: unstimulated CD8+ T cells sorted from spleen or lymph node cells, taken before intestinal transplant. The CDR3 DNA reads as TGTGCCAGCAGCTCCACAGGGGTATTAGGCTACACCTTC. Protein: CASSSTGVLGYTF.